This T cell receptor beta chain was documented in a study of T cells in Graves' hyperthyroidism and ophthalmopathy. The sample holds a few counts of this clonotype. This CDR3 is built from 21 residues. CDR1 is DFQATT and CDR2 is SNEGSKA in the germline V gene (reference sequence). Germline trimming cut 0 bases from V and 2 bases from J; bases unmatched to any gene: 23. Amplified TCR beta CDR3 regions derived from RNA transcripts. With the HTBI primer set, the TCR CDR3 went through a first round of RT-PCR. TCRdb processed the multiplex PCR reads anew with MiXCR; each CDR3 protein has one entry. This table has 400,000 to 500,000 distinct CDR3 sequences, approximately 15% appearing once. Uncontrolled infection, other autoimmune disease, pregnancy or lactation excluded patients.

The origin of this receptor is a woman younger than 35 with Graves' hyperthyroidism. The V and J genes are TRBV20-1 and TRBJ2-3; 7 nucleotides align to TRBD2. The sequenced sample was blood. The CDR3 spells CSAREASGSRFSGYVTDTQYF. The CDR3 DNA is TGCAGTGCTAGAGAGGCTAGCGGTAGCAGGTTTTCGGGTTATGTCACAGATACGCAGTATTTT.